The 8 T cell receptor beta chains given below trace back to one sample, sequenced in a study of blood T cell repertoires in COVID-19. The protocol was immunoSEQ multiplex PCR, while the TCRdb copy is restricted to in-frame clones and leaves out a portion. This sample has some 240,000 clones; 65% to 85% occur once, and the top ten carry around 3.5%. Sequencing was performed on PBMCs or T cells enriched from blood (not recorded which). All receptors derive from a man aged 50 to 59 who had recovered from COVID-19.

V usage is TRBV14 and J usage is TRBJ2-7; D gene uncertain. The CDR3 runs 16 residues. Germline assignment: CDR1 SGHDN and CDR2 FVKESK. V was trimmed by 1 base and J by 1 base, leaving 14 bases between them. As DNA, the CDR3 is TGTGCCAGCAGCCAAGGGCCGTGGGCCCCTTCCTACGAGCAGTACTTC. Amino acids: CASSQGPWAPSYEQYF.

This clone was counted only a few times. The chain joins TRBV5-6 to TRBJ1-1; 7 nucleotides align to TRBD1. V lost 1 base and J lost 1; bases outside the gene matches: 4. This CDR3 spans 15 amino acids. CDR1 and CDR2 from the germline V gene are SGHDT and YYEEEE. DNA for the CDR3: TGTGCCAGCAGCTTGCTTGGGACAGAGAACACTGAAGCTTTCTTT. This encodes CASSLLGTENTEAFF.

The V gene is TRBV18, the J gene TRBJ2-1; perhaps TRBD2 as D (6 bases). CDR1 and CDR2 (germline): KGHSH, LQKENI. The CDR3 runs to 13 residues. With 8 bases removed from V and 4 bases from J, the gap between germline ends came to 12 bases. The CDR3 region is CASAELAYNEQFF. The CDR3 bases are TGTGCCAGCGCCGAACTAGCTTACAATGAGCAGTTCTTC.

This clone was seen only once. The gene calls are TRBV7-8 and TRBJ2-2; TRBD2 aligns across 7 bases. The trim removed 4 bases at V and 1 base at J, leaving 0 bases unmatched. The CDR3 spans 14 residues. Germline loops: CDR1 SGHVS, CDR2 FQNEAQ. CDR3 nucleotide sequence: TGTGCCAGCAGCTCTAGCGGGAACACCGGGGAGCTGTTTTTT. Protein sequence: CASSSSGNTGELFF.

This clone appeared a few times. DNA for the CDR3: TGTGCCAGCAGCTTGGGGGCTAGCGGGAGCTTCTCCTACAATGAGCAGTTCTTC. This codes for CASSLGASGSFSYNEQFF. The chain recombines TRBV11-3 with TRBJ2-1, with TRBD2 matching 10 bases. V dropped 3 bases and J dropped 0; count of bases not matched to a gene: 8. The CDR3 has 18 residues. Per the germline V gene, CDR1 is SGHNT and CDR2 is YENEEA.

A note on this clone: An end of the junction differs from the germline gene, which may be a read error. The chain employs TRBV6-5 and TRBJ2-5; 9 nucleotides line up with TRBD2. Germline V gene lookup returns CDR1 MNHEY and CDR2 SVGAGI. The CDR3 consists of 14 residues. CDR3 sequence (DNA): TGTGCCAACAGTCCCCCGGGACTAGCTGAGACCCAGTACTTC. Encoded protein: CANSPPGLAETQYF.

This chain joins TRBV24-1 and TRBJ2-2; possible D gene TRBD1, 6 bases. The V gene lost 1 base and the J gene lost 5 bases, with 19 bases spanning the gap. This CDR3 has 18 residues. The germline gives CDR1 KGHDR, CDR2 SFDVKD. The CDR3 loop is CATSDFSGATSRTGELFF. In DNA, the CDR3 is TGTGCCACCAGTGATTTTTCAGGGGCAACCTCCAGAACCGGGGAGCTGTTTTTT.

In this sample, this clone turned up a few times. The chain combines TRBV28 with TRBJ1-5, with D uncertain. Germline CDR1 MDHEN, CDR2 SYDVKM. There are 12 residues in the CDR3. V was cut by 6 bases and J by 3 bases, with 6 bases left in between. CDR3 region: CASRQYNQPQHF. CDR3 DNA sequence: TGTGCCAGCAGGCAGTACAATCAGCCCCAGCATTTT.